These 3 T cell receptor beta chains share one sample of origin, sequenced in a study of T cells in Graves' hyperthyroidism and ophthalmopathy. TCR beta CDR3 sequences were amplified from RNA transcripts. An initial round of RT-PCR targeting the TCR CDR3 relied on the HTBI primer set. TCRdb independently ran MiXCR on the multiplex PCR reads; one entry per CDR3 protein. The sample carries 730,000 or so distinct CDR3 sequences, roughly 20% recorded once. The source material was blood. The source is a woman aged 45-65 years with Graves' hyperthyroidism that later progressed to Graves' ophthalmopathy.

A note on this clonotype: A much larger clonotype is one base distant, so this may be a read error. The rearrangement links TRBV3-1 to TRBJ1-1; D unclear. Looked up from germline, CDR1 is LGHDT and CDR2 is YNNKEL (reference sequence). This CDR3 is built from 17 residues. Trimming removed 4 bases at V and 3 bases at J, with 21 bases between. CDR3 loop: CASSLETRLGWDTEAFF. The CDR3 bases are TGTGCCAGCAGCCTAGAGACCCGGTTGGGGTGGGACACTGAAGCTTTCTTT.

In its sample, this clonotype was seen once. The rearrangement uses TRBV9 and TRBJ2-2; D not certain. The V end lost 1 base, the J end lost 1 base, and 8 bases lay between the germline ends. CDR1 and CDR2 (germline): SGDLS, YYNGEE. The length of the CDR3 is 15 residues. CDR3 loop: CASSVNIENTGELFF. The CDR3 DNA sequence: TGTGCCAGCAGCGTAAATATCGAGAACACCGGGGAGCTGTTTTTT.

This clonotype was seen ten or more times. The chain is built from TRBV10-3 and TRBJ1-1, with 8 bases identical to TRBD1. Germline V gives CDR1 ENHRY, CDR2 SYGVKD. The CDR3 totals 14 residues. Germline trimming cut 6 bases from V and 0 bases from J; bases unmatched to any gene: 3. The CDR3 loop reads CAISPDRVNTEAFF. CDR3 bases: TGTGCCATCAGCCCGGACAGGGTGAACACTGAAGCTTTCTTT.